The present T cell receptor beta chain was sequenced within a study of T-cell reconstitution after alpha-beta-depleted transplantation in children. The CDR3 extends over 13 amino acids. The germline V and J ends were trimmed by 0 bases and 11 bases, with 10 bases remaining between them. The germline CDR1 and CDR2 sequences are SGHTA and FQGNSA. TCRbeta library construction was performed incorporating unique molecular identifiers. MiXCR, applied by TCRdb to the PCR reads, yields one record per CDR3 protein. The table shows 230,000 or so distinct CDR3 sequences, with around 11% occurring only once. This clonotype came up many times.

The chain recombines TRBV7-2 with TRBJ1-4, with D perhaps matching TRBD1 (5 bases). This clonotype was sampled from a human donor who donated a stem cell graft to a child with acute lymphoblastic leukemia. This specimen consisted of PBMCs from the stem cell graft donor, obtained from the stem cell graft. The CDR3 here is CASSLAPGWKLFF. DNA for the CDR3: TGTGCCAGCAGCTTAGCTCCAGGGTGGAAACTGTTTTTT.